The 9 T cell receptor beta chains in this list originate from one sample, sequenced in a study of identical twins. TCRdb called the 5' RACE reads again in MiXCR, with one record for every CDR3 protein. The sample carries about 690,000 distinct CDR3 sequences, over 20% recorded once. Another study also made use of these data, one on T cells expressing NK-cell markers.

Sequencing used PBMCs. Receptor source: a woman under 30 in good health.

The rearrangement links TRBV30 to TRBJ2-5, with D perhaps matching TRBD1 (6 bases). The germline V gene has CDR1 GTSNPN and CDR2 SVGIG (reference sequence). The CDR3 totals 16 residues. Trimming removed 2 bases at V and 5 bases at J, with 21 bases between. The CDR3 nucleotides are TGTGCCTGGAGTCGTGGGGTTAGGGGGACAAGGGAGACCCAGTACTTC. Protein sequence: CAWSRGVRGTRETQYF.

This CDR3 reads CASSYSGGGGETQYF. Written as DNA, the CDR3 is TGTGCCAGCAGCTATAGCGGGGGGGGAGGAGAGACCCAGTACTTC. The rearrangement uses TRBV11-3 and TRBJ2-5, with 11 bases that match TRBD2. The CDR3 spans 15 residues. The V gene end was trimmed by 4 bases and the J gene end by 4 bases; junction bases not matched to a gene: 5. The germline V gene encodes CDR1 SGHNT and CDR2 YENEEA.

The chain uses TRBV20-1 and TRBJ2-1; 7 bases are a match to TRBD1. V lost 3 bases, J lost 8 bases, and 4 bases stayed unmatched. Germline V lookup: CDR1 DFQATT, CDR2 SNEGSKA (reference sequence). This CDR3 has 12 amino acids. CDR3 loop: CSARTGIHEQFF. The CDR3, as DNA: TGCAGTGCTAGGACAGGGATCCATGAGCAGTTCTTC.

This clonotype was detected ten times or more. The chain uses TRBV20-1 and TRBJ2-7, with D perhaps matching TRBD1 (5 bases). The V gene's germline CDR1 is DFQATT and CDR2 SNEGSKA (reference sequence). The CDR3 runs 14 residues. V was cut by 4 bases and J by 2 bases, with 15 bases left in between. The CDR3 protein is CSAMVHARAYEQYF. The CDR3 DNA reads TGCAGTGCTATGGTACATGCCAGGGCCTACGAGCAGTACTTC.

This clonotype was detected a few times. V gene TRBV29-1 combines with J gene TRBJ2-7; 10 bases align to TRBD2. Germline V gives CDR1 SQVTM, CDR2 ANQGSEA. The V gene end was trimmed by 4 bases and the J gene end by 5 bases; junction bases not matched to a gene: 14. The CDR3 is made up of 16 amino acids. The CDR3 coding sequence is TGCAGCGTTGTTCCAAGAGCGGGAGGGCCAAGGCACGAGCAGTACTTC. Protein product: CSVVPRAGGPRHEQYF.

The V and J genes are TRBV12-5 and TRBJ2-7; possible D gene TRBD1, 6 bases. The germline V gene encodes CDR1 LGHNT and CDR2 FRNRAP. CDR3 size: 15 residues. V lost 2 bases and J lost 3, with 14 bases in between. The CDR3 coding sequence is TGTGCTAGTGGTTTGCGTTTGTCAGGGGACTACGAGCAGTACTTC. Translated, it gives CASGLRLSGDYEQYF.

CDR3 loop: CATSRDRAGENYEQYF. CDR3 nucleotide sequence: TGTGCCACCAGCAGAGATCGGGCAGGGGAAAACTACGAGCAGTACTTC. The chain recombines TRBV15 with TRBJ2-7; TRBD1 is a possible D gene (6 bases). The germline V gene encodes CDR1 LNHNV and CDR2 YYDKDF (reference sequence). The CDR3 loop spans 16 amino acids. The germline V and J ends were trimmed by 0 bases and 3 bases, with 15 bases remaining between them.

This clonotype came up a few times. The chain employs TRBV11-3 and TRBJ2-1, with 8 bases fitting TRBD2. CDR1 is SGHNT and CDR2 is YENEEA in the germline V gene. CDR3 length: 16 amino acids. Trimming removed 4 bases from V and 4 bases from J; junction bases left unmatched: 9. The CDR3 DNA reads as TGTGCCAGCAGCTCCCTGAGTAGCGGGGTTTACAATGAGCAGTTCTTC. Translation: CASSSLSSGVYNEQFF.

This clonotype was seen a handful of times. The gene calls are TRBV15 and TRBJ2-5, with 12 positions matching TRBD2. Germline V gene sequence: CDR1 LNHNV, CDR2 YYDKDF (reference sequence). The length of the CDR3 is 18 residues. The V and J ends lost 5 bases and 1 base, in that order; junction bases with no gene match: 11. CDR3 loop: CATSSHRLAGALQETQYF. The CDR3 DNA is TGTGCCACCAGCTCCCACAGACTAGCGGGGGCGCTCCAAGAGACCCAGTACTTC.